This is a list of T cell receptor beta chains from one sample in a study of response to subunit inactivated influenza vaccine. TCRdb reanalysed the RT-PCR reads using MiXCR and keeps one entry per CDR3 protein. The table lists more than 150,000 distinct CDR3 sequences, about a tenth of them singletons, with roughly 10% in the top ten. Sample: non-naive T cells sorted from PBMCs, taken on the day of vaccination. The receptors here all came from a man aged 45-65 years who received an inactivated influenza vaccine. The CDR3 runs from the conserved cysteine through the conserved F or W. A D gene is named only where the DNA matches it firmly. Clone size is stated in some rows and not others, as once, few, many or a class when expanded.

J gene | D gene | V gene | clone size | CDR3 protein | CDR3 DNA
TRBJ1-5 | . | TRBV7-9 | many | CASSGVSNQPQHF | TGTGCCAGCTCCGGGGTCAGCAATCAGCCCCAGCATTTT
TRBJ2-7 | . | TRBV7-8 | . | CASSLVPVFSYEQYF | TGTGCCAGCAGCTTAGTTCCAGTCTTCTCCTACGAGCAGTACTTC
TRBJ2-7 | TRBD1 | TRBV9 | . | CASSRGQGMAYEQYF | TGTGCCAGCAGCCGGGGACAGGGGATGGCCTACGAGCAGTACTTC
TRBJ1-5 | TRBD1 | TRBV6-1 | few | CASSEQPGTGEDQPQHF | TGTGCCAGCAGTGAACAACCCGGGACAGGGGAGGATCAGCCCCAGCATTTT
TRBJ2-3 | . | TRBV6-2/TRBV6-3 | many | CASRDNPLPGRNTDTQYF | TGTGCCAGCAGGGACAATCCGCTACCGGGACGTAACACAGATACGCAGTATTTT
TRBJ1-5 | TRBD1 | TRBV7-8 | few | CASSPLSGGSNQPQHF | TGTGCCAGCAGCCCGCTATCAGGGGGTAGCAATCAGCCCCAGCATTTT
TRBJ2-3 | TRBD2 | TRBV10-3 | many | CAISASGTSGSDTQYF | TGTGCCATCAGTGCATCCGGGACTAGCGGATCAGATACGCAGTATTTT
TRBJ2-1 | TRBD2 | TRBV7-9 | . | CASSKGRAEQFF | TGTGCCAGCAGCAAGGGGAGGGCCGAGCAGTTCTTC
TRBJ2-2 | . | TRBV6-1 | . | CASRGGARTGELFF | TGTGCCAGCAGGGGCGGGGCCCGCACCGGGGAGCTGTTTTTT
TRBJ1-1 | TRBD1 | TRBV11-3 | . | CASSVGQGGSTEAFF | TGTGCCAGCAGCGTCGGACAGGGAGGGTCCACTGAAGCTTTCTTT
TRBJ2-3 | . | TRBV28 | few | CASSLPGTNSYTQYF | TGTGCCAGCAGTCTCCCCGGGACGAATTCCTATACGCAGTATTTT
TRBJ1-5 | . | TRBV5-8 | . | CASSFRENKAQPQHF | TGTGCCAGCAGCTTCCGGGAGAATAAAGCTCAGCCCCAGCATTTT
TRBJ1-2 | . | TRBV12-3/TRBV12-4 | many | CASSPQAWGNYGYTF | TGTGCCAGCAGTCCACAGGCTTGGGGCAACTATGGCTACACCTTC
TRBJ2-7 | . | TRBV29-1 | many | CSVGTNYEQYF | TGCAGCGTTGGTACAAACTACGAGCAGTACTTC
TRBJ1-5 | . | TRBV5-1 | many | CASSPSGDQPQHF | TGCGCCAGCAGCCCCTCGGGGGATCAGCCCCAGCATTTT
TRBJ2-1 | TRBD2 | TRBV12-3/TRBV12-4 | once | CAFSFRATQSGSPNEQFF | TGTGCCTTCAGTTTTAGGGCCACCCAAAGCGGGAGCCCCAATGAGCAGTTCTTC
TRBJ1-1 | TRBD1 | TRBV11-2 | . | CASSLSSIQGAENTEAFF | TGTGCCAGCAGCTTATCCTCGATCCAGGGGGCGGAGAACACTGAAGCTTTCTTT
TRBJ2-5 | TRBD2 | TRBV20-1 | . | CCARSGSGPQETQYF | TGCTGTGCTCGTAGCGGGAGCGGTCCTCAAGAGACCCAGTACTTC
TRBJ1-2 | . | TRBV4-1 | few | CASSQDWGKGGYTF | TGCGCCAGCAGCCAAGATTGGGGAAAAGGGGGCTACACCTTC
TRBJ2-3 | . | TRBV4-3 | once | CASSRDSYYIDTQYF | TGCGCCAGCAGCCGGGACTCATACTATATAGATACGCAGTATTTT
TRBJ1-5 | . | TRBV5-1 | many | CASSLDGEGNQPQHF | TGCGCCAGCAGCTTGGACGGAGAGGGCAATCAGCCCCAGCATTTT
TRBJ2-1 | TRBD1 | TRBV5-1 | few | CASSLIPGTGPVGNEQFF | TGCGCCAGCAGCTTGATTCCCGGGACAGGGCCTGTGGGAAATGAGCAGTTCTTC
TRBJ1-1 | . | TRBV6-1 | . | CASRGLGALEAFF | TGTGCCAGCAGGGGTCTAGGGGCCCTAGAAGCTTTCTTT
TRBJ1-1 | . | TRBV27 | . | CASSLWAGKTTEAFF | TGTGCCAGCAGTTTATGGGCAGGGAAGACCACTGAAGCTTTCTTT